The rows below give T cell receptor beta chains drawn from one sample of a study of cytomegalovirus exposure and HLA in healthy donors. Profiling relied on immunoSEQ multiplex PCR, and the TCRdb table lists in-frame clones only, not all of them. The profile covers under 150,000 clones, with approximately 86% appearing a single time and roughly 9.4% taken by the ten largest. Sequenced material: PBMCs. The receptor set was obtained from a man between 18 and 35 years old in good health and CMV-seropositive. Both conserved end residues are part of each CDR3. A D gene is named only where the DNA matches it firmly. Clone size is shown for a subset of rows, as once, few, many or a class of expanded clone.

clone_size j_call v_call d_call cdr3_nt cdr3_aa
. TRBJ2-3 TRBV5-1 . TGCGCCAGCAGCTTGCGCGGCTCTAGCACAGATACGCAGTATTTT CASSLRGSSTDTQYF
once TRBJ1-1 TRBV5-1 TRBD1 TGCGCCAGCAGCCGAGGGACAGAGCTACAAGCTTTCTTT CASSRGTELQAFF
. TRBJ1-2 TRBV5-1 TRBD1 TGCGCCAGCCAGGGGGATAACTATGGCTACACCTTC CASQGDNYGYTF
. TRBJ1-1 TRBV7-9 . TGTGCCAGCAGCTTAGTCAGTCTGGCAGGGGCTGTGAACACTGAAGCTTTCTTT CASSLVSLAGAVNTEAFF
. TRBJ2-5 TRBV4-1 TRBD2 TGCGCCAGCAGCCGCAACGGGAGGGAGACCCAGTACTTC CASSRNGRETQYF
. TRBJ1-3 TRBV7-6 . TGTGCCAGCAGCTCGACCTCGGACTGGGGTTCGGGAAACACCATATATTTT CASSSTSDWGSGNTIYF
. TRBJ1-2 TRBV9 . TGTGCCAGCAGCGTAGCTGAACAAGACTATGGCTACACCTTC CASSVAEQDYGYTF
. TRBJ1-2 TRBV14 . TGTGCCAGCAGCCAAAGATGGCCTAACTATGGCTACACCTTC CASSQRWPNYGYTF
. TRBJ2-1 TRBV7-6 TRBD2 TGTGCCAGCAGGGGGTGGAGCGGGAGTAGCAATGAGCAGTTCTTC CASRGWSGSSNEQFF
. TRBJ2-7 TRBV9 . TGTGCCAGCAGCGAGCGCTCGGGGGAGCAGTACTTC CASSERSGEQYF
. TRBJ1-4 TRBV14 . TGTGCCAGCAGCCAAGACTTTGGGAGTGCAACTAATGAAAAACTGTTTTTT CASSQDFGSATNEKLFF
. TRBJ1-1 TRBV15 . TGTGCCACCACCTCGCGGGCGTATAGGACTGAAGCTTTCTTT CATTSRAYRTEAFF
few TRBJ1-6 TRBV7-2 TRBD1 TGTGCCAGCAGCCCCGGGACAGGGGTTCCACCCCTCCACTTT CASSPGTGVPPLHF
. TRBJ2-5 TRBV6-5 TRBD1 TGTGCCAGCAGTATCCCCGGGACAGGGGGCGAGACCCAGTACTTC CASSIPGTGGETQYF
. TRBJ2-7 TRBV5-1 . TGCGCCAGCAGCTCCAGTCCAAACTACGAGCAGTACTTC CASSSSPNYEQYF
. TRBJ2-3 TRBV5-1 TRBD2 TGCGCCAGCAGCTATGGACTAGATGCAGATACGCAGTATTTT CASSYGLDADTQYF
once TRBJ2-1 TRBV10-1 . TGCGCCAGCAGCGCAGGGAATGGGCAGTTCTTC CASSAGNGQFF
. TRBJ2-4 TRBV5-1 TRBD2 TGCGCCAGCAGCTTGGGGGCCCCACTAGCGGGAGTAGCCAAAAACATTCAGTACTTC CASSLGAPLAGVAKNIQYF
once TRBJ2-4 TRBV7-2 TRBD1 TGTGCCAGCCACCGACAGGGGAGAGACATTCAGTACTTC CASHRQGRDIQYF
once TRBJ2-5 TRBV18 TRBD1 TGTGCCAGCTCGGACAGGAAGGGCCAAGAGACCCAGTACTTC CASSDRKGQETQYF
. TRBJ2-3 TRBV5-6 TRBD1 TGTGCCAGCAGGACTACAGGGGGCAGGCCAGATACGCAGTATTTT CASRTTGGRPDTQYF
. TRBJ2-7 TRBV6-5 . TGTGCCAGCAGTTGGGCCGGACAGAACTACGAGCAGTACTTC CASSWAGQNYEQYF
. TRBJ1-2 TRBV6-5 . TGTGCCAGCAGTCGGGAGGGCTATGGCTACACCTTC CASSREGYGYTF
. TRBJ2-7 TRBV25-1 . TGTGCCAGCGAGAGCGGGCCCTCGGGTTTGTACGAGCAGTACTTC CASESGPSGLYEQYF
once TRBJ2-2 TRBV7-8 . TGTGCCAGCAGCTTGTTCAGGGGCGACACCGGGGAGCTGTTTTTT CASSLFRGDTGELFF
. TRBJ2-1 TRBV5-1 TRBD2 TGCGCCAGCAGCGTTAGCGGGTGGGATGAGCAGTTCTTC CASSVSGWDEQFF
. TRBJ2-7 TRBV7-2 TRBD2 TGTGCCAGCAGCGTGACTAGCGGGAGGCCTGTCTACGAGCAGTACTTC CASSVTSGRPVYEQYF
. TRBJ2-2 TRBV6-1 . TGTGCCAGCAGTGTAACAGGTGACAGTGACGGGGAGCTGTTTTTT CASSVTGDSDGELFF
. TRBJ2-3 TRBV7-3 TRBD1 TGTGCCAGCAGCCCGACAGGGGAGGTCACAGATACGCAGTATTTT CASSPTGEVTDTQYF
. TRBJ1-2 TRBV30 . TGTGCCTGGAGTCCGGGCTATGGCTACACCTTC CAWSPGYGYTF
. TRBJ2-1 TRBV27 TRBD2 TGTGCCAGCAGTTCCCTCGGACTAGCGGAGGACAATGAGCAGTTCTTC CASSSLGLAEDNEQFF